The 9 T cell receptor beta chains presented below share a single source sample, sequenced in a study of T-cell reconstitution after alpha-beta-depleted transplantation in children. The library targeted TCRbeta and was prepared with unique molecular identifiers. TCRdb re-derived calls from the PCR reads in MiXCR, one entry per CDR3 protein. The sample records hundreds of thousands of distinct CDR3 sequences, about 14% being singletons. The material sequenced was PBMCs, taken from the stem cell graft. Source of these receptors: a human donor who donated a stem cell graft to a child with Fanconi anemia.

This clonotype was seen many times. This chain joins TRBV6-5 and TRBJ1-1, with 7 bases fitting TRBD1. CDR3 size: 14 residues. Losses at the gene ends were 5 bases for V and 6 bases for J; bases not matched to a gene: 9. Looked up from germline, CDR1 is MNHEY and CDR2 is SVGAGI. This CDR3 reads CASSHEGAVAEAFF. CDR3 sequence (DNA): TGTGCCAGCAGTCACGAGGGGGCTGTCGCTGAAGCTTTCTTT.

There are many counts of this clonotype. The V gene is TRBV10-3, the J gene TRBJ2-1, with 7 bases fitting TRBD2. The trim removed 0 bases at V and 8 bases at J, leaving 7 bases unmatched. The length of the CDR3 is 15 residues. The germline V gene has CDR1 ENHRY and CDR2 SYGVKD. CDR3 DNA sequence: TGTGCCATCAGTGAGTCCAGGGAGGGGTTCCATGAGCAGTTCTTC. It codes for CAISESREGFHEQFF.

Only a few counts were recorded for this clonotype. V gene TRBV10-3 combines with J gene TRBJ1-1; no clear D. The CDR3 spans 13 residues. Germline lookup yields CDR1 ENHRY and CDR2 SYGVKD. Trimming took 4 bases from V and 3 from J, leaving 9 bases between them. The CDR3 spells CAISAAQDTEAFF. The CDR3 DNA is TGTGCCATCAGTGCCGCCCAGGACACTGAAGCTTTCTTT.

This rearrangement joins TRBV6-2 or TRBV6-3 to TRBJ1-5, with D uncertain. The V end was cut by 0 bases, the J end by 9 bases, with 9 bases between. The CDR3 length is 13 residues. The germline V gene has CDR1 MNHEY and CDR2 SVGEGT. CDR3 region: CASSYSSLGPQHF. In nucleotides, the CDR3 is TGTGCCAGCAGTTACTCCTCCTTGGGGCCCCAGCATTTT.

V gene TRBV20-1 combines with J gene TRBJ1-1; D is possibly TRBD1 (5 bases). Deletions cut 0 bases from V and 3 bases from J, with 8 bases between. The germline V gene has CDR1 DFQATT and CDR2 SNEGSKA (reference sequence). This CDR3 comprises 13 residues. CDR3 region: CSARDRRDTEAFF. The CDR3 DNA reads as TGCAGTGCTAGAGATCGCAGGGACACTGAAGCTTTCTTT.

This clonotype has only a few counts. This chain joins TRBV7-2 and TRBJ2-3, with D possibly being TRBD2 (5 bases). Germline values: CDR1 SGHTA, CDR2 FQGNSA. CDR3 length equals 14 residues. V lost 1 base, J lost 7 bases, and 12 bases lay in between. CDR3 nucleotides: TGTGCCAGCAGCTTAGAGGCGACGGGAAATACGCAGTATTTT. Translated: CASSLEATGNTQYF.

This clonotype was seen many times. The V and J genes are TRBV18 and TRBJ2-1; 9 nucleotides align to TRBD1. CDR1 is KGHSH, CDR2 LQKENI, per germline. V lost 4 bases and J lost 4; bases outside the gene matches: 8. This CDR3 region has 16 residues. The CDR3 DNA reads TGTGCCAGCTCACAGTACGGGACAGGGACTTACAATGAGCAGTTCTTC. This encodes CASSQYGTGTYNEQFF.

Ten or more counts support this clonotype. V is TRBV20-1 and J is TRBJ2-7; D call uncertain. Looked up from germline, CDR1 is DFQATT and CDR2 is SNEGSKA (reference sequence). The V end lost 3 bases, the J end lost 6 bases, and 15 bases lay between the germline ends. CDR3 length: 13 amino acids. CDR3 sequence reads: CSASRGLWIEQYF. The CDR3, as DNA: TGCAGTGCTAGTCGTGGTTTGTGGATCGAGCAGTACTTC.

This clonotype has ten or more counts. An end of the junction differs from the germline gene, which may be a read error. V usage is TRBV12-3 or TRBV12-4 and J usage is TRBJ2-7, with 7 positions matching TRBD2. There are 12 residues in the CDR3. The CDR3 nucleotides are TGCGCCAGCAGCCCGGGAGGCTACGAGCAGTACTTC. Translation: CASSPGGYEQYF.